These 18 T cell receptor beta chains were all obtained from the same sample, sequenced in a study of memory CD4+ T cells and cytomegalovirus serostatus (dated by TCRdb to the late 2010s). Single viable CD3+CD4+CD8-CD45RO+ cells were sorted as memory CD4+ T cells on a FACSAria II. Libraries were built with the immunoSEQ multiplex PCR assay. TCRdb limited this immuneACCESS table to in-frame rearrangements with V and J called. A share of clones is missing; checked studies link under half to unresolved V genes, and the rest is unexplained. The sample table contains 48,000 or so clones; only one count was recorded for around 80% of them. The ten largest clones represent 0.78% of the sample. Input material: memory CD4+ T cells from blood. The origin of the receptors is an adult in good health and CMV-seronegative.

The J gene is TRBJ2-2, the V gene TRBV6-5, with D hard to call. CDR3 length equals 14 residues. Trimming removed 2 bases at V and 4 bases at J, with 8 bases between. From germline, CDR1 is MNHEY and CDR2 SVGAGI. DNA of the CDR3: TGTGCCAGCAGTTACGGATACTCCACCGGGGAGCTGTTTTTT. Residues: CASSYGYSTGELFF.

The chain recombines TRBV2 with TRBJ1-2; a weak D match, TRBD1 (5 bases). This CDR3 is built from 13 residues. Germline V CDR1 and CDR2: SNHLY, FYNNEI. The V end was cut by 3 bases, the J end by 5 bases, with 10 bases between. The CDR3, as DNA: TGTGCCAGCAGTGATAGGGGCGCTTATGGCTACACCTTC. Amino acids: CASSDRGAYGYTF.

This clone was detected once. The J gene is TRBJ2-5, the V gene TRBV2, with 9 bases matching TRBD1. The CDR3 runs 16 residues. Germline V CDR1 and CDR2: SNHLY, FYNNEI. With 2 bases clipped from V and 1 base from J, the junction kept 5 bases outside the gene matches. As DNA, the CDR3 is TGTGCCAGCAGTGAAACAGGGGGCTTCCTCCAAGAGACCCAGTACTTC. It translates to CASSETGGFLQETQYF.

J is TRBJ1-2 and V is TRBV18; maybe TRBD1 (5 bases). Germline CDR1 reads KGHSH; CDR2 reads LQKENI. CDR3 size: 13 residues. With 3 bases removed from V and 4 bases from J, the gap between germline ends came to 9 bases. The CDR3 protein is CASSPTAVYGYTF. DNA for the CDR3: TGTGCCAGCTCACCGACAGCAGTCTATGGCTACACCTTC.

The rearrangement joins TRBV5-1 to TRBJ2-1; D perhaps matches TRBD1 (5 bases). Trimming removed 0 bases from V and 4 bases from J, with 8 bases in between. This CDR3 contains 14 residues. The germline gives CDR1 SGHRS, CDR2 YFSETQ. The CDR3 DNA reads TGCGCCAGCAGCTTGGGGGGCCCATACAATGAGCAGTTCTTC. It yields the protein CASSLGGPYNEQFF. Variable domain in full (rest from reference TRBV5-1 and TRBJ2-1): KAGVTQTPRYLIKTRGQQVTLSCSPISGHRSVSWYQQTPGQGLQFLFEYFSETQRNKGNFPGRFSGRQFSNSRSEMNVSTLELGDSALYLCASSLGGPYNEQFFGPGTRLTVL.

In this sample, this clone turned up a few times. CDR3 DNA: TGTGCCAGTAGTATAGTGGCAGTCGGGGGCAATCAGCCCCAGCATTTT. Translation: CASSIVAVGGNQPQHF. The chain has TRBV19 and TRBJ1-5; D unresolved. The V gene lost 1 base and the J gene lost 2 bases, with 12 bases spanning the gap. Germline CDR1 is LNHDA and CDR2 is SQIVND (reference sequence). The CDR3 runs 16 residues.

This clone was seen just once. The V and J genes are TRBV5-4 and TRBJ1-2; 7 bases fit TRBD1. Unmatched junction bases numbered 5, after V lost 0 bases and J lost 6 bases. Germline CDR1 reads SGHNT; CDR2 reads YYREEE (reference sequence). CDR3 length: 14 amino acids. This chain's CDR3 is CASSLDRGRDGYTF. The CDR3, as DNA: TGTGCCAGCAGCTTGGACAGGGGTCGAGATGGCTACACCTTC. The variable domain in full, with the rest retrieved from reference TRBV5-4 and TRBJ1-2, is ETGVTQSPTHLIKTRGQQVTLRCSSQSGHNTVSWYQQALGQGPQFIFQYYREEENGRGNFPPRFSGLQFPNYSSELNVNALELDDSALYLCASSLDRGRDGYTFGSGTRLTVV.

This sequence joins TRBV15 and TRBJ1-1; possibly TRBD1 for D (5 bases). Trimming cost V 3 bases and J 1 base, with 15 bases left between them. CDR1 and CDR2 (germline): LNHNV, YYDKDF (reference sequence). This CDR3 is 16 amino acids long. CDR3 nucleotides: TGTGCCACCAGCAGGCCAGGGTCGATTGGGAACACTGAAGCTTTCTTT. Translating gives CATSRPGSIGNTEAFF.

This clone was seen once. V and J are TRBV6-1 and TRBJ1-2; no clear D. This CDR3 is built from 13 residues. V was trimmed by 5 bases and J by 3 bases, leaving 10 bases between them. The germline gives CDR1 MNHNS, CDR2 SASEGT. Written as DNA, the CDR3 is TGTGCCAGCAGTTTAACTAGGGACTATGGCTACACCTTC. Its protein is CASSLTRDYGYTF.

This chain connects TRBV7-9 to TRBJ2-2; TRBD2 matches at 10 bases. V was clipped by 2 bases and J by 6 bases; unmatched bases: 3. The CDR3 extends over 15 amino acids. CDR1 is SEHNR, CDR2 FQNEAQ, per germline (reference sequence). CDR3 nucleotides: TGTGCCAGCAGCTTACTAGCGGGAGAATCCGGGGAGCTGTTTTTT. Protein: CASSLLAGESGELFF. Filled out from reference TRBV7-9 and TRBJ2-2, the complete variable domain reads DTGVSQNPRHKITKRGQNVTFRCDPISEHNRLYWYRQTLGQGPEFLTYFQNEAQLEKSRLLSDRFSAERPKGSFSTLEIQRTEQGDSAMYLCASSLLAGESGELFFGEGSRLTVL.

This chain uses TRBV2 with TRBJ1-2; 8 bases map to TRBD1. J lost 1 base, V lost 8 bases, and 6 bases had no gene match. The CDR3 sequence is 14 residues long. The germline CDR1 and CDR2 sequences are SNHLY and FYNNEI. Written as DNA, the CDR3 is TGTGCCAGCTATGGACAGGGCTTTAACTATGGCTACACCTTC. It encodes CASYGQGFNYGYTF.

This clone came up a few times. The chain joins TRBV7-9 to TRBJ2-1; D gene unclear. Per the germline V gene, CDR1 is SEHNR and CDR2 is FQNEAQ (reference sequence). The CDR3 extends over 11 amino acids. Trimming removed 1 base at V and 5 bases at J, with 0 bases between. The CDR3 spells CASSLDNEQFF. In nucleotides, the CDR3 is TGTGCCAGCAGCTTAGACAATGAGCAGTTCTTC.

Concerning this clone itself: Other DNA sequences in the sample encode the same CDR3. The J gene is TRBJ1-3, the V gene TRBV7-2; TRBD1 might be the D (5 bases). V was clipped by 2 bases and J by 0 bases, with 8 bases between them. Germline V gene data show CDR1 as SGHTA and CDR2 as FQGNSA. The CDR3 is made up of 15 amino acids. Here the CDR3 reads CASSLSGGSGNTIYF. The DNA for the CDR3 is TGTGCCAGCAGCTTAAGCGGGGGCTCTGGAAACACCATATATTTT.

This sequence joins TRBV27 and TRBJ2-1, with D possibly being TRBD2 (6 bases). CDR1 MNHEY and CDR2 SMNVEV come from the germline V gene (reference sequence). Trimming cost V 10 bases and J 4 bases, with 23 bases left between them. The CDR3 is 16 amino acids. The CDR3 DNA is TGTGCCATCCCGGAGGGGCGGGGTGTTGGATACAATGAGCAGTTCTTC. Its translation: CAIPEGRGVGYNEQFF.

This chain links TRBV11-2 with TRBJ2-1, with D possibly called TRBD1 or TRBD2 (5 bases each). CDR3 length: 14 residues. The ends were cut back, 5 bases at V and 9 bases at J, with 17 bases in the middle. Per germline, CDR1 SGHAT and CDR2 FQNNGV. The CDR3 DNA reads as TGTGCCAGCAGCACTGGCCGTACGGGGCTTGAGCAGTTCTTC. Its translation is CASSTGRTGLEQFF.

V gene TRBV7-2 combines with J gene TRBJ1-3; 8 bases map to TRBD1. CDR1 and CDR2 (germline): SGHTA, FQGNSA. The trim removed 5 bases at V and 8 bases at J, leaving 20 bases unmatched. The CDR3 loop spans 18 amino acids. CDR3: CASSPGGRGRFRGDTIYF. In DNA form, the CDR3 reads TGTGCCAGCAGCCCCGGCGGCAGGGGGCGCTTCCGGGGGGACACCATATATTTT.

The V gene is TRBV7-8, the J gene TRBJ2-7; D is ambiguous. Trimming removed 2 bases from V and 2 bases from J, with 7 bases in between. Per the germline V gene, CDR1 is SGHVS and CDR2 is FQNEAQ. The CDR3 has 13 amino acids. The CDR3 here is CASSLRVPYEQYF. CDR3 DNA: TGTGCCAGCAGCTTAAGGGTGCCCTACGAGCAGTACTTC.

CDR3 in DNA: TGTGCCAGCTCACCGACTCGGGGAACAGACTACGAGCAGTACTTC. It yields the protein CASSPTRGTDYEQYF. V is TRBV18 and J is TRBJ2-7; maybe TRBD2 (5 bases). CDR3 length equals 15 residues. Trimming pared 3 bases from V and 3 bases from J, leaving 15 bases between. Germline values: CDR1 KGHSH, CDR2 LQKENI.